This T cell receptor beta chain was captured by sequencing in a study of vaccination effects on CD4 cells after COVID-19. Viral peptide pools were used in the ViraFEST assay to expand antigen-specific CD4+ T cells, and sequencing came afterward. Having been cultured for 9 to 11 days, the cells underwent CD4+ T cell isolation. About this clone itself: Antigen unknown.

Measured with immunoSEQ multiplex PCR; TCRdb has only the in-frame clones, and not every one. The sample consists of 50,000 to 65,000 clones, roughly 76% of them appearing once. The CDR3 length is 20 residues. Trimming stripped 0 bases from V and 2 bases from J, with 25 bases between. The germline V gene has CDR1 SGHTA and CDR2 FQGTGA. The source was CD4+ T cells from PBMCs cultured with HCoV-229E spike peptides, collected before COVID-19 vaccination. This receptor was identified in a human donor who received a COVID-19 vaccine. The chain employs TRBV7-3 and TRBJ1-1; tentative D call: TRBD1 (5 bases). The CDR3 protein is CASSLTGSPGTKKPNTEAFF. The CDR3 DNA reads TGTGCCAGCAGCTTAACGGGGTCCCCAGGGACGAAAAAACCAAACACTGAAGCTTTCTTT.